The 15 T cell receptor beta chains below come from one sample, sequenced in a study of T-cell memory formation after mild COVID-19. Each CDR3 protein is one row after TCRdb ran MiXCR on the 5' RACE reads. The table shows approximately 350,000 distinct CDR3 sequences, with around 15% occurring only once. The sample comprised PBMCs or a T cell subset sorted from them (not recorded which). The receptors stem from a man in his late teens or twenties who had mild COVID-19 (a few samples of this study predate the infection). Cell type and time point are not known.

This clonotype was seen more than once but under ten times. V and J are TRBV20-1 and TRBJ1-2, with 7 bases identical to TRBD1. V lost 5 bases, J lost 4 bases, and 10 bases stayed unmatched. The CDR3 runs to 14 residues. Per the germline V gene, CDR1 is DFQATT and CDR2 is SNEGSKA (reference sequence). The chain's CDR3 is CSAGGIRGTYGYTF. CDR3 coding DNA: TGCAGTGCTGGCGGGATCAGGGGGACCTATGGCTACACCTTC.

There are many counts of this clonotype. The chain has TRBV6-5 and TRBJ1-5; D unclear. CDR1 MNHEY and CDR2 SVGAGI come from the germline V gene. There are 17 residues in the CDR3. The V end lost 0 bases, the J end lost 1 base, and 13 bases lay between the germline ends. The CDR3 sequence is CASSYSFPPTSNQPQHF. DNA for the CDR3: TGTGCCAGCAGTTACTCGTTTCCTCCCACAAGCAATCAGCCCCAGCATTTT.

The chain has TRBV7-2 and TRBJ2-1, with D unresolved. V was cut by 4 bases and J by 3 bases, with 7 bases left in between. Germline values: CDR1 SGHTA, CDR2 FQGNSA. This CDR3 comprises 13 residues. The chain's CDR3 is CASSSFRYNEQFF. In DNA form, the CDR3 reads TGTGCCAGCAGCTCGTTCCGCTACAATGAGCAGTTCTTC.

This clonotype occurred many times. The rearrangement joins TRBV5-1 to TRBJ2-7, with D uncertain. This CDR3 region has 17 residues. Germline V lookup: CDR1 SGHRS, CDR2 YFSETQ. The V end was cut by 5 bases, the J end by 3 bases, with 24 bases between. The CDR3 nucleotides are TGCGCCAGCAGTCCCGAACCACTTCCGGGTGGATACTACGAGCAGTACTTC. Translation: CASSPEPLPGGYYEQYF.

The chain uses TRBV5-1 and TRBJ2-7; D not certain. The CDR3 sequence is 15 residues long. The V end lost 1 base, the J end lost 4 bases, and 15 bases lay between the germline ends. CDR1 and CDR2 (germline): SGHRS, YFSETQ. CDR3 amino acids: CASSLLGNPLYEQYF. CDR3 DNA: TGCGCCAGCAGCTTGCTTGGGAACCCCCTTTACGAGCAGTACTTC.

This clonotype has more than one count but fewer than ten. This chain uses TRBV28 with TRBJ2-2, with D perhaps matching TRBD2 (6 bases). The CDR3 runs 16 residues. Germline-derived CDR1 and CDR2 are MDHEN and SYDVKM. V was trimmed by 4 bases and J by 4 bases, leaving 16 bases between them. The CDR3 spells CASSSLGLRGTGELFF. Here the CDR3 DNA reads TGTGCCAGCAGTTCCCTGGGACTGCGGGGCACCGGGGAGCTGTTTTTT.

This clonotype was found many times. The chain is built from TRBV29-1 and TRBJ2-1; no reliable D call. Germline loops: CDR1 SQVTM, CDR2 ANQGSEA. Trimming removed 3 bases from V and 3 bases from J, with 9 bases in between. This CDR3 spans 13 amino acids. Here the CDR3 reads CSVDRNSYNEQFF. The CDR3 DNA sequence: TGCAGCGTTGACAGGAACAGCTACAATGAGCAGTTCTTC.

The rearrangement joins TRBV5-4 to TRBJ2-2; D is ambiguous. This CDR3 region has 14 residues. Trimming took 4 bases from V and 6 from J, leaving 13 bases between them. CDR1 and CDR2 (germline): SGHNT, YYREEE (reference sequence). For the CDR3, the DNA is TGTGCCAGCAGCCCCGACTTCTTCGCCGGGGAGCTGTTTTTT. Encoded protein: CASSPDFFAGELFF.

The chain couples TRBV6-2 or TRBV6-3 to TRBJ2-7; 7 nucleotides align to TRBD1. CDR3 length equals 13 residues. Trimming took 6 bases from V and 2 from J; bases not matched to a gene: 4. Per germline, CDR1 MNHEY and CDR2 SVGEGT. The CDR3 protein is CASRRDSTYEQYV. The CDR3 DNA is TGTGCCAGCAGACGGGACAGCACCTACGAGCAGTACGTC.

This clonotype has ten or more counts. The gene calls are TRBV11-2 and TRBJ2-1; 9 nucleotides line up with TRBD2. The trim removed 10 bases at V and 9 bases at J, leaving 4 bases unmatched. This CDR3 region has 11 residues. Germline assignment: CDR1 SGHAT and CDR2 FQNNGV. The CDR3 DNA is TGTGCCACGCGGGGGGGCTTTGAGCAGTTCTTC. Its translation: CATRGGFEQFF.

This chain connects TRBV11-2 to TRBJ1-1; a weak D match, TRBD1 (5 bases). The V gene's germline CDR1 is SGHAT and CDR2 FQNNGV. This CDR3 has 14 residues. V lost 1 base and J 8 bases, leaving 14 bases between the germline ends. The CDR3 region has the DNA TGTGCCAGCAGCTTAGGAGTTGGGGCGGTGGAAGCTTTCTTT. Amino acids: CASSLGVGAVEAFF.

The chain has TRBV20-1 and TRBJ2-7; the D gene is possibly TRBD2 (7 bases). From germline, CDR1 is DFQATT and CDR2 SNEGSKA (reference sequence). This CDR3 spans 11 amino acids. The V end was cut by 5 bases, the J end by 7 bases, with 12 bases between. The CDR3 here is CSAPGGREQYV. The CDR3 DNA reads as TGCAGTGCTCCCGGGGGGCGGGAGCAGTACGTC.

The chain has TRBV27 and TRBJ2-2, with TRBD1 matching 9 bases. Germline V gene data show CDR1 as MNHEY and CDR2 as SMNVEV (reference sequence). Germline trimming cut 7 bases from V and 4 bases from J; bases unmatched to any gene: 16. The CDR3 sequence is 18 residues long. CDR3 bases: TGTGCCAGCACTCCAAAGGCCGACAGGGGGAGGAGCACCGGGGAGCTGTTTTTT. It yields the protein CASTPKADRGRSTGELFF.

The J gene is TRBJ2-3, the V gene TRBV5-1; possible D gene TRBD2, 5 bases. The germline CDR1 and CDR2 sequences are SGHRS and YFSETQ. V lost 3 bases to trimming and J lost 6 bases, with 8 bases between them. CDR3 size: 12 residues. The CDR3 DNA sequence: TGCGCCAGCAGCTCGAGGGTGGATACGCAGTATTTT. It codes for CASSSRVDTQYF.

This clonotype was seen a few times. The V call is TRBV2, the J call TRBJ2-3; possibly TRBD1 for D (5 bases). The CDR3 spans 13 residues. V was shortened by 8 bases and J by 5 bases, with 14 bases between the two germline ends. The germline CDR1 and CDR2 sequences are SNHLY and FYNNEI. CDR3 coding DNA: TGTGCCAGCTCGACAGCTAGGGGAGATACGCAGTATTTT. Protein: CASSTARGDTQYF. Full variable domain (rest looked up from reference TRBV2 and TRBJ2-3): EPEVTQTPSHQVTQMGQEVILRCVPISNHLYFYWYRQILGQKVEFLVSFYNNEISEKSEIFDDQFSVERPDGSNFTLKIRSTKLEDSAMYFCASSTARGDTQYFGPGTRLTVL.